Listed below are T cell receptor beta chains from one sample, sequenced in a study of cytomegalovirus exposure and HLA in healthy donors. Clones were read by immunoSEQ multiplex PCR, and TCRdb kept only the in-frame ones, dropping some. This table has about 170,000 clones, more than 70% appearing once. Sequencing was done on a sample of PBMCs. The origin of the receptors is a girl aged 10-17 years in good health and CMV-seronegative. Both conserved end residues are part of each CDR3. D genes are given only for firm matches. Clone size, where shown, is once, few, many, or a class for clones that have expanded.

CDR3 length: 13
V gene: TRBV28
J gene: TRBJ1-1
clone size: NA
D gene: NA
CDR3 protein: CASSFQANTEAFF
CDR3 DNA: TGTGCCAGCAGTTTTCAGGCGAACACTGAAGCTTTCTTT

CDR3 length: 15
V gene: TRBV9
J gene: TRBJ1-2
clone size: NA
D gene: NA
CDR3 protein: CASSERQEDNYGYTF
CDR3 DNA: TGTGCCAGCTCGGAAAGGCAGGAGGATAACTATGGCTACACCTTC

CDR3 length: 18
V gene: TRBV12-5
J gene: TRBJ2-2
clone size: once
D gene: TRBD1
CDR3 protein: CASGLPLRDRANTGELFF
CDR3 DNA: TGTGCTAGTGGTTTGCCCCTAAGGGACAGAGCGAACACCGGGGAGCTGTTTTTT

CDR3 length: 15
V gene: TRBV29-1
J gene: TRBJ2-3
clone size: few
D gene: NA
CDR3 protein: CSVEDIGVSTDTQYF
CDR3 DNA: TGCAGCGTTGAAGACATCGGGGTCAGCACAGATACGCAGTATTTT

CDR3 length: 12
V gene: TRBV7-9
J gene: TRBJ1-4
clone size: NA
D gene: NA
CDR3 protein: CASSFRPGELFF
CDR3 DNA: TGTGCCAGCAGCTTCCGCCCGGGGGAACTGTTTTTT

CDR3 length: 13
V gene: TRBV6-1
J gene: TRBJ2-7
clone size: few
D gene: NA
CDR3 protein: CAGGAGWNYEQYF
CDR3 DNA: TGTGCCGGCGGGGCAGGGTGGAACTACGAGCAGTACTTC

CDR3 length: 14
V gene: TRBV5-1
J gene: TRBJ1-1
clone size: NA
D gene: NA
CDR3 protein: CASSLTGGATEAFF
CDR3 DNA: TGCGCCAGCAGCTTGACTGGGGGGGCCACTGAAGCTTTCTTT

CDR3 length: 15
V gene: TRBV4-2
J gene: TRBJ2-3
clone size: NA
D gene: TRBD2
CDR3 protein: CASSQGGGEADTQYF
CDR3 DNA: TGTGCCAGCAGCCAAGGGGGAGGGGAAGCAGATACGCAGTATTTT

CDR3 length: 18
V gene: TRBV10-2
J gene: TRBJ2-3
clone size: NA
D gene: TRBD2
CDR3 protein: CASSGSGLAGGRADTQYF
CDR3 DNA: TGCGCCAGCAGTGGGTCGGGACTAGCGGGGGGGCGGGCGGATACGCAGTATTTT

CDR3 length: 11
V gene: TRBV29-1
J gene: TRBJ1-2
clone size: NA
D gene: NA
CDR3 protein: CSAGGGRGYTF
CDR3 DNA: TGCAGCGCTGGGGGGGGAAGAGGCTACACCTTC

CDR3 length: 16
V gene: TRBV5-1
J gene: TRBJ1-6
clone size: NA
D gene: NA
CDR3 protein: CASTSGSLSYNSPLHF
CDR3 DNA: TGCGCCAGCACTTCAGGGTCACTCTCCTATAATTCACCCCTCCACTTT

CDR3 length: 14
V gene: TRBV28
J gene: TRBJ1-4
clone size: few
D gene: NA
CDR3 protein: CASSLGRGTGKLFF
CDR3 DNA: TGTGCCAGCAGTTTAGGCAGGGGAACCGGAAAACTGTTTTTT

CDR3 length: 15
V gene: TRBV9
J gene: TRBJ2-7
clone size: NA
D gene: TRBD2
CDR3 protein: CASSEGAGSSYEQYF
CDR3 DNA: TGTGCCAGCAGTGAGGGAGCGGGAAGTTCCTACGAGCAGTACTTC

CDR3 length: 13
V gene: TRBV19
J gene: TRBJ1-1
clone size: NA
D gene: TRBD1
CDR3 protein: CATRGQVNTEAFF
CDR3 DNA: TGTGCCACTAGGGGACAGGTGAACACTGAAGCTTTCTTT

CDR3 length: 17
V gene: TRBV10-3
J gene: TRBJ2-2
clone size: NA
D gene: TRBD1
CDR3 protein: CAISAIRTGGATGELFF
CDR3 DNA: TGTGCCATCAGTGCGATCAGGACAGGGGGCGCGACCGGGGAGCTGTTTTTT

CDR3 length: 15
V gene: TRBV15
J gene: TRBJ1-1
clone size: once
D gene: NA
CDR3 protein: CATSSLRDLNTEAFF
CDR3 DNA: TGTGCCACCAGCAGCCTCAGGGATCTCAACACTGAAGCTTTCTTT

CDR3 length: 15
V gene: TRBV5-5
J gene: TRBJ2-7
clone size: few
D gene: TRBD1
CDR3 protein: CASSLAGTGFYEQYF
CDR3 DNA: TGTGCCAGCAGCTTGGCCGGGACAGGGTTCTACGAGCAGTACTTC